The sequence of this T cell receptor (beta chain) was determined in a study of blood T cell repertoires in COVID-19. The CDR3 sequence is 19 residues long. Per the germline V gene, CDR1 is LNHDA and CDR2 is SQIVND (reference sequence). The ends lost 0 bases at V and 6 bases at J; junction bases unmatched: 14. The study recruited people aged about 18 to 89 years across about two dozen US areas. In assigning cohorts, the study relied on participant-reported clinical history. Two negative PCRs, clearance, or symptom resolution were required of recovered Cohort 3 donors. Per the original methods: Nucleated cell counts were estimated from reference gene primer amplification. This table comes from immunoSEQ multiplex PCR, and its TCRdb copy is limited to in-frame clones, with some not included. Clonal size and the V and J genes are those of that table, whereas D and trimming came from the DNA. The sample has about 130,000 clones, 75% to 90% seen once.

This TCR came from a man aged 25-45 years who had recovered from COVID-19. This sequence joins TRBV19 and TRBJ2-2; 9 bases line up with TRBD2. The sequenced sample consisted of PBMCs or T cells enriched from blood (not recorded which). The CDR3 DNA follows: TGTGCCAGTAGTATAGAGTCTAGCGGGACACCGGGGATGTCCGGGGAGCTGTTTTTT. This encodes CASSIESSGTPGMSGELFF.